The clone carrying this TCR beta chain was counted only a few times. Amplified TCR beta CDR3 regions derived from RNA transcripts. A first-round RT-PCR of the TCR CDR3 used the HTBI primer set. TCRdb re-called the multiplex PCR reads with MiXCR, one entry per CDR3 protein. This sample has roughly 700,000 distinct CDR3 sequences; 35% occur once, and the top ten carry roughly 30%. These data belong to a study of T cells in Graves' hyperthyroidism and ophthalmopathy. This sequence was found in a woman between 40 and 55 years old with Graves' hyperthyroidism. Material: blood.

The CDR3 DNA sequence: TGTGCCAGCAGCCAATCTTCGGCGGGACTGGCCCAGCATTTT. It specifies CASSQSSAGLAQHF. The chain couples TRBV16 to TRBJ1-5; TRBD1 is a possible D gene (5 bases). This CDR3 region has 14 residues. In germline, CDR1 is KGHSY, CDR2 FQNENV. V was pared by 0 bases and J by 11 bases, with 14 bases between. The full variable domain, rest sourced from reference TRBV16 and TRBJ1-5, is GEEVAQTPKHLVRGEGQKAKLYCAPIKGHSYVFWYQQVLKNEFKFLISFQNENVFDETGMPKERFSAKCLPNSPCSLEIQATKLEDSAVYFCASSQSSAGLAQHFGDGTRLSIL.